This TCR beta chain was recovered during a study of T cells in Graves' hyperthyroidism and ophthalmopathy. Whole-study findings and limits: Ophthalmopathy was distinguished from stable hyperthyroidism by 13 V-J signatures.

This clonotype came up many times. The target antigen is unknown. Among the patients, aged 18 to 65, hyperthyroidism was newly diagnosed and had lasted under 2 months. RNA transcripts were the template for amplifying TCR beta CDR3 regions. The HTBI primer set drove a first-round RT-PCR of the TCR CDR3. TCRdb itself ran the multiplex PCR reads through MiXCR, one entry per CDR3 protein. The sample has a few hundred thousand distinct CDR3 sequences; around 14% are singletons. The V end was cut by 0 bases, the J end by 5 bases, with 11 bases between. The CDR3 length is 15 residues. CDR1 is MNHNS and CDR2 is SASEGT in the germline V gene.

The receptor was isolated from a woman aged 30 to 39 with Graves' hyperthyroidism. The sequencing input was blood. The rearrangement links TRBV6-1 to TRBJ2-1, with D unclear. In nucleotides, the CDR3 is TGTGCCAGCAGTGAAGCGCGTCTAGACGACAATGAGCAGTTCTTC. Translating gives CASSEARLDDNEQFF.